The 32 T cell receptor beta chains listed next were all sequenced from one sample in a study of T-cell memory formation after mild COVID-19. TCRdb analysed the 5' RACE reads with MiXCR anew, one entry per CDR3 protein. The sample carries 150,000 to 200,000 distinct CDR3 sequences, roughly 13% recorded once. Sequencing was carried out using PBMCs or a T cell subset sorted from them (not recorded which). The source is a man aged 18 to 30 who had mild COVID-19 (a few samples of this study predate the infection). Cell type and time point are not known.

This rearrangement joins TRBV5-1 to TRBJ2-1; D uncertain. The CDR3 length is 15 residues. Trimming stripped 5 bases from V and 0 bases from J, with 12 bases between. CDR1 is SGHRS, CDR2 YFSETQ, per germline. CDR3 residues: CASRASSSSYNEQFF. DNA of the CDR3: TGCGCCAGCAGGGCGTCCTCTAGCTCCTACAATGAGCAGTTCTTC.

The chain couples TRBV4-1 to TRBJ1-2; 9 nucleotides agree with TRBD1. There are 16 residues in the CDR3. Germline V gene lookup returns CDR1 MGHRA and CDR2 YSYEKL. With 4 bases clipped from V and 3 bases from J, the junction kept 9 bases outside the gene matches. CDR3 residues: CASSPAWDRVHYGYTF. DNA of the CDR3: TGCGCCAGCAGCCCTGCCTGGGACAGGGTTCACTATGGCTACACCTTC.

This chain links TRBV20-1 with TRBJ2-5, with D perhaps matching TRBD2 (5 bases). The V gene lost 5 bases and the J gene lost 8 bases, with 24 bases spanning the gap. The V gene's germline CDR1 is DFQATT and CDR2 SNEGSKA (reference sequence). The CDR3 runs 15 residues. The CDR3 loop reads CSAPPPGLFRGTQYF. Written as DNA, the CDR3 is TGCAGTGCTCCTCCCCCTGGACTCTTCCGGGGTACCCAGTACTTC.

This clonotype has only a few counts. The V and J genes are TRBV6-5 and TRBJ1-2, with D possibly being TRBD1 (6 bases). CDR1 MNHEY and CDR2 SVGAGI come from the germline V gene. With 6 bases removed from V and 3 bases from J, the gap between germline ends came to 11 bases. This CDR3 comprises 13 residues. CDR3 sequence reads: CASRADRDYGYTF. CDR3 nucleotide sequence: TGTGCCAGCAGGGCGGACAGAGACTATGGCTACACCTTC.

This chain uses TRBV7-2 with TRBJ1-2; D might be TRBD1 (5 bases). The germline V and J ends were trimmed by 7 bases and 6 bases, with 9 bases remaining between them. In germline, CDR1 is SGHTA, CDR2 FQGNSA. The CDR3 has 11 amino acids. CDR3 loop: CASIGDHGYTF. The CDR3, as DNA: TGTGCCAGCATAGGGGACCATGGCTACACCTTC.

This clonotype was counted between two and nine times. The CDR3 here is CASSYPPHGELFF. DNA of the CDR3: TGTGCCAGCAGTTACCCACCCCACGGGGAGCTGTTTTTT. The gene calls are TRBV6-5 and TRBJ2-2; D not certain. Trimming took 2 bases from V and 7 from J, leaving 8 bases between them. Germline CDR1 MNHEY, CDR2 SVGAGI. CDR3 size: 13 residues.

This chain connects TRBV7-3 to TRBJ2-1, with TRBD2 matching 12 bases. Germline CDR1 and CDR2: SGHTA and FQGTGA. The CDR3 extends over 14 amino acids. V lost 5 bases to trimming and J lost 6 bases; unmatched junction nucleotides: 2. The CDR3 coding sequence is TGTGCCAGCAGCATGGGACTAGCGGGCAATGAGCAGTTCTTC. This sequence encodes CASSMGLAGNEQFF.

The chain couples TRBV4-2 to TRBJ2-5; 9 bases line up with TRBD2. Unmatched junction bases numbered 13, after V lost 3 bases and J lost 2 bases. CDR1 and CDR2 (germline): LGHNA, YNFKEQ. This CDR3 comprises 18 residues. The CDR3 spells CASSHATPGTSGQETQYF. The CDR3 DNA is TGTGCCAGCAGCCACGCCACGCCGGGAACTAGCGGGCAAGAGACCCAGTACTTC.

This clonotype turned up a few times. The chain joins TRBV7-2 to TRBJ1-2; tentatively, D is TRBD1 (5 bases). CDR1 and CDR2 from the germline V gene are SGHTA and FQGNSA. This CDR3 comprises 15 residues. V was pared by 5 bases and J by 1 base, with 14 bases between. CDR3: CASSLGGDYNYGYTF. The DNA of the CDR3 is TGTGCCAGCAGCCTAGGAGGGGACTATAACTATGGCTACACCTTC.

The chain couples TRBV7-2 to TRBJ1-1, with 9 bases matching TRBD1. The germline V gene has CDR1 SGHTA and CDR2 FQGNSA. The V segment lost 5 bases and the J segment 0 bases; nucleotides outside the gene matches: 4. The CDR3 is 15 residues long. The chain's CDR3 is CASSIGQGMNTEAFF. In DNA form, the CDR3 reads TGTGCCAGCAGCATAGGACAGGGGATGAACACTGAAGCTTTCTTT.

This chain links TRBV10-3 with TRBJ1-2; 7 bases fit TRBD1. After removal of 5 bases from V and 2 bases from J, the junction contained 5 bases not matched to a gene. CDR1 ENHRY and CDR2 SYGVKD come from the germline V gene. This CDR3 region has 14 residues. This CDR3 reads CAISKGQQNYGYTF. The CDR3 DNA reads as TGTGCCATCAGTAAGGGACAGCAAAACTATGGCTACACCTTC.

In this sample, this clonotype turned up once. This chain uses TRBV7-9 with TRBJ2-3; unclear D gene. Trimming cost V 3 bases and J 4 bases, with 14 bases left between them. CDR1 and CDR2 (germline): SEHNR, FQNEAQ (reference sequence). CDR3 size: 15 residues. The CDR3 loop reads CASSFGLGVPDTQYF. In nucleotides, the CDR3 is TGTGCCAGCAGCTTCGGGCTTGGGGTCCCAGATACGCAGTATTTT.

The sample holds many counts of this clonotype. A read error may account for a junction end that differs from germline. The CDR3 DNA follows: TGCGCCAGCAGCTTGAGCAATGAGCAGTTCTTC. It yields the protein CASSLSNEQFF. The gene calls are TRBV6-2 or TRBV6-3 and TRBJ2-1; D is undetermined. The germline CDR1 and CDR2 sequences are MNHEY and SVGEGT. The CDR3 loop spans 11 amino acids.

This clonotype was observed a handful of times. CDR3 nucleotides: TGTGCCAGCAGTCCCTTCGCTAGCGGGGTATACAATGAGCAGTTCTTC. Protein: CASSPFASGVYNEQFF. V gene TRBV12-3 or TRBV12-4 combines with J gene TRBJ2-1, with 9 bases fitting TRBD2. The CDR3 totals 16 residues. The trim removed 5 bases at V and 4 bases at J, leaving 9 bases unmatched.

This clonotype occurred many times. The chain is built from TRBV2 and TRBJ2-3; 12 bases line up with TRBD2. V lost 5 bases and J lost 4; bases outside the gene matches: 4. CDR1 is SNHLY, CDR2 FYNNEI, per germline. This CDR3 has 15 amino acids. The CDR3 loop is CASSPRTSGADTQYF. CDR3 DNA sequence: TGTGCCAGCAGTCCCCGGACTAGCGGGGCAGATACGCAGTATTTT.

This chain links TRBV2 with TRBJ2-3; TRBD1 matches 8 bases. CDR3 length: 14 residues. Per germline, CDR1 SNHLY and CDR2 FYNNEI. V gave up 11 bases and J gave up 0 bases; unmatched junction bases: 7. The DNA for the CDR3 is TGTGCCGGACAGGGCCTCCTAAGCACAGATACGCAGTATTTT. This codes for CAGQGLLSTDTQYF.

The chain recombines TRBV11-3 with TRBJ2-7; D unclear. The CDR3 contains 15 residues. With 2 bases removed from V and 5 bases from J, the gap between germline ends came to 16 bases. CDR1 is SGHNT and CDR2 is YENEEA in the germline V gene. The CDR3 loop is CASSLRSRLADEQYF. DNA for the CDR3: TGTGCCAGCAGCTTACGGTCCAGGTTGGCGGACGAGCAGTACTTC.

CDR3 bases: TGCAGCGGCTCTGCGAGAAACACTGAAGCTTTCTTT. Translated: CSGSARNTEAFF. The chain carries TRBV29-1 and TRBJ1-1; D is undetermined. The CDR3 spans 12 residues. Trimming stripped 7 bases from V and 2 bases from J, with 11 bases between. The germline V gene has CDR1 SQVTM and CDR2 ANQGSEA.

The J gene is TRBJ1-2, the V gene TRBV11-2; D gene ambiguous. V was cut by 2 bases and J by 2 bases, with 12 bases left in between. The germline CDR1 and CDR2 sequences are SGHAT and FQNNGV. The CDR3 contains 15 residues. CDR3: CASSLNKGWNYGYTF. Written as DNA, the CDR3 is TGTGCCAGCAGCTTAAACAAGGGCTGGAACTATGGCTACACCTTC.

This clonotype was observed a few times. The chain uses TRBV4-2 and TRBJ1-5; no clear D. Germline V gene lookup returns CDR1 LGHNA and CDR2 YNFKEQ. The CDR3 extends over 12 amino acids. Deletions cut 3 bases from V and 10 bases from J, with 10 bases between. The CDR3 DNA reads as TGTGCCAGCAGCCACCCCATGAGCCCCCAGCATTTT. This codes for CASSHPMSPQHF.

The sample holds a few counts of this clonotype. The V and J genes are TRBV10-3 and TRBJ2-1, with a weak D call TRBD2 (5 bases). This CDR3 is 15 amino acids long. Trimming cost V 6 bases and J 1 base, with 13 bases left between them. The germline gives CDR1 ENHRY, CDR2 SYGVKD. CDR3 sequence (DNA): TGTGCCATCAGGGACTCCCTGGGGTCCTACAATGAGCAGTTCTTC. Protein product: CAIRDSLGSYNEQFF.

This clonotype was picked up a small number of times. At one end, the junction sequence differs from germline, possibly due to a read error. The chain carries TRBV7-7 and TRBJ2-5; the match to TRBD2 covers 9 bases. Looked up from germline, CDR1 is SSHAT and CDR2 is FNYEAQ (reference sequence). CDR3 length equals 15 residues. CDR3 in amino acids: CASSRSGGGRETQYF. Written as DNA, the CDR3 is TGTGCTAGCAGCCGTAGCGGGGGAGGTCGAGAGACCCAGTACTTC. The complete variable domain, with remaining parts taken from reference TRBV7-7 and TRBJ2-5, reads GAGVSQSPRYKVTKRGQDVTLRCDPISSHATLYWYQQALGQGPEFLTYFNYEAQPDKSGLPSDRFSAERPEGSISTLTIQRTEQRDSAMYRCASSRSGGGRETQYFGPGTRLLVL.

The chain carries TRBV30 and TRBJ2-7; possible D gene TRBD1, 6 bases. Trimming pared 0 bases from V and 3 bases from J, leaving 12 bases between. Germline assignment: CDR1 GTSNPN and CDR2 SVGIG (reference sequence). CDR3 length: 14 amino acids. CDR3 loop: CAWSVTGSYYEQYF. The DNA for the CDR3 is TGTGCCTGGAGTGTTACAGGGTCTTACTACGAGCAGTACTTC. Using reference TRBV30 and TRBJ2-7 for the parts outside the CDR3, the full variable domain is SQTIHQWPATLVQPVGSPLSLECTVEGTSNPNLYWYRQAAGRGLQLLFYSVGIGQISSEVPQNLSASRPQDRQFILSSKKLLLSDSGFYLCAWSVTGSYYEQYFGPGTRLTVT.

The chain joins TRBV4-1 to TRBJ2-1; TRBD1 might be the D (6 bases). Germline V gene lookup returns CDR1 MGHRA and CDR2 YSYEKL. Trimming removed 1 base at V and 6 bases at J, with 13 bases between. The CDR3 runs 15 residues. CDR3 sequence reads: CASSQAPGAGNEQFF. CDR3 bases: TGCGCCAGCAGCCAAGCTCCAGGGGCGGGCAATGAGCAGTTCTTC.

This clonotype was seen a few times. This chain connects TRBV20-1 to TRBJ1-6; D is uncertain. Germline values: CDR1 DFQATT, CDR2 SNEGSKA (reference sequence). The V and J ends lost 6 bases and 7 bases respectively, with 13 bases between them. This CDR3 is 13 amino acids long. The CDR3 loop is CSAARRSNSPLHF. CDR3 nucleotide sequence: TGCAGTGCAGCGCGACGTTCCAATTCACCCCTCCACTTT.

Here the CDR3 DNA reads TGTGCCAGCAGTTACCTTTCCGGGACAGGGGCAACGGTGGGGGCTTTCTTT. It translates to CASSYLSGTGATVGAFF. The chain employs TRBV6-5 and TRBJ1-1, with 10 bases that match TRBD1. CDR1 and CDR2 (germline): MNHEY, SVGAGI. The V and J ends lost 2 bases and 11 bases, in that order; junction bases with no gene match: 17. The CDR3 is 17 amino acids.

This clonotype showed up just a few times. This sequence joins TRBV6-5 and TRBJ2-7; D unresolved. Per germline, CDR1 MNHEY and CDR2 SVGAGI. The CDR3 is 14 residues long. V lost 6 bases and J lost 1, with 13 bases in between. CDR3 bases: TGTGCCAGCAGCCTGAACGGCGGATCCTACGAGCAGTACTTC. It yields the protein CASSLNGGSYEQYF.

There are a few counts of this clonotype. The V call is TRBV28, the J call TRBJ1-3; D may be TRBD1 (5 bases). CDR3 size: 14 residues. The germline gives CDR1 MDHEN, CDR2 SYDVKM. Between the trimmed V and J ends, which lost 5 bases and 7 bases, there was a span of 15 bases. The CDR3 DNA is TGTGCCAGCAGTCCAGGGACGACGGCTAACACCATATATTTT. Protein: CASSPGTTANTIYF.

The V gene is TRBV18, the J gene TRBJ1-1; D is undetermined. With 2 bases removed from V and 1 base from J, the gap between germline ends came to 5 bases. Looked up from germline, CDR1 is KGHSH and CDR2 is LQKENI. The CDR3 loop spans 13 amino acids. The CDR3 coding sequence is TGTGCCAGCTCACCAGACTGGAACACTGAAGCTTTCTTT. Translating it yields CASSPDWNTEAFF.

This chain links TRBV7-2 with TRBJ1-5; 7 bases map to TRBD1. V lost 3 bases and J lost 5; bases outside the gene matches: 10. The CDR3 length is 16 residues. The germline CDR1 and CDR2 sequences are SGHTA and FQGNSA. The CDR3 loop is CASSFSGQGVYQPQHF. CDR3 DNA sequence: TGTGCCAGCAGCTTCTCCGGGCAGGGGGTCTATCAGCCCCAGCATTTT.

Points on this clonotype: A much more abundant neighbour one base away suggests this may be a read error. The chain has TRBV4-3 and TRBJ2-3; D is unresolved. CDR3 length: 13 residues. Germline V gives CDR1 LGHNA, CDR2 YSLEER. The CDR3 here is CASSRLITNTQYF. DNA of the CDR3: TGCGCCAGCAGCCGCCTTATCACAAATACGCAGTATTTT.

This clonotype was counted only a few times. V and J are TRBV4-3 and TRBJ1-2; D gene ambiguous. Trimming removed 3 bases at V and 2 bases at J, with 4 bases between. CDR3 length equals 12 residues. Germline V gives CDR1 LGHNA, CDR2 YSLEER. The CDR3 protein is CASSQRNYGYTF. CDR3 in DNA: TGCGCCAGCAGCCAGAGGAACTATGGCTACACCTTC.